What follows describes a single T cell receptor (beta chain). The clone's antigen remains unknown. Base-call qualities are not available, and no considerably larger clone is one nucleotide away. The data were obtained in a study of blood T cell repertoires in COVID-19 (dated by TCRdb to 2018 to 2020). Study-wide context: Samples from collaborators originated in the United States, Italy and Spain and spanned both the acute and convalescent phases of COVID-19. The prospective study material was composed of cDNA or gDNA derived from T cells, B-cell-depleted T cells, or PBMCs. Samples were obtained from the ongoing ImmuneRACE study (first 160 participants) and from approximately 1,200 subjects provided by 6 global collaborators. Nearly every sample came with metadata listing a de-identified subject ID, COVID-19 status, age in years and sex. Where HLA class I and class II types were available, the types were taken from metadata supplied by the sample provider, not from assay-based typing. Deeply sampled blood TCRbeta repertoires from subjects exposed to, actively infected with, or recovered from COVID-19 were included in the dataset. The repertoires were released in a freely available public database meant as a resource for research on the immune response to SARS-CoV-2. Overall study outcomes, separate from this receptor: How much clinical and demographic metadata was included differed by source and by participant, and the metadata was provided uncurated.

TCRbeta CDR3 regions were amplified from genomic DNA using the immunoSEQ Assay, a bias-controlled multiplex PCR. The study's processing was this. Within the assay, amplification of reference gene primers was used to estimate how many nucleated cells each sample contained. To quantify the absolute abundance of each unique TCRbeta CDR3 rearrangement, sequence reads were collapsed and filtered. For each sample, productive Simpson clonality was calculated as the square root of Simpson's diversity index across productive rearrangements. TCRdb holds this immuneACCESS table with in-frame rearrangements only. Some clones are missing; in checked studies, unresolved V genes explain under half, and the rest has no known cause. V, J and clone size reflect that table, while D and trimming were determined from the DNA. Counted in this sample were fewer than 350,000 clones; 85% of them appeared once. The biggest ten clones account for 2% to 3% of the sample.

Via the germline V gene, CDR1 is SGHTA and CDR2 FQGTGA. Here V drops 4 bases and J drops 3 bases, and the junction holds 9 bases not matched to any gene. The cysteine opens and the phenylalanine closes a CDR3 of 16 amino acids. The only DNA kept is the CDR3, 48 bases in frame from the first base. In the prospective study, participants were about 18 to 90 years old, resided in fewer than 25 geographic areas of the United States, and were enrolled through a virtual design. To assign participants to cohorts, the prospective study relied on clinical history that participants themselves reported in a screening survey and a study questionnaire. For ImmuneRACE Cohort 3, a participant was defined as recovered based on two consecutive negative NP/OP PCR tests, clearance by a healthcare professional, or resolution of symptoms. In the prospective study, whole blood, serum and a nasopharyngeal or oropharyngeal swab were collected from each participant by mobile phlebotomists. Participants in the prospective study had the option to provide additional blood draws and questionnaires over a roughly two-month period. Blood samples from the prospective study were shipped frozen or at room temperature prior to DNA extraction.

Specimen: PBMCs or T cells enriched from blood (not recorded which). The sequence links TRBV7-3 to TRBJ2-1; 7 central bases correspond to TRBD2. The receptor was derived from a woman in her 50s who had recovered from COVID-19. The sequenced DNA is TGTGCCAGCAGCTACAATAGCGGGTGGAACTACAATGAGCAGTTCTTC. Its coded protein is CASSYNSGWNYNEQFF.